This T cell receptor beta chain comes out of a study of CD8+CD57+ T cells in acquired aplastic anemia. The template used for profiling TCR beta VDJ and CDR3 was genomic DNA. Each CDR3 protein gets one entry after TCRdb re-called the reads with MiXCR. The sample shows hundreds of thousands of distinct CDR3 sequences, around 30% of them seen only once. It was patients with CD8+CD57+ cell expansion by flow cytometry who were chosen for sequencing. CDR1 and CDR2 (germline): PRHDT, FYEKMQ (reference sequence). The CDR3 totals 14 residues. V lost 4 bases to trimming and J lost 4 bases; unmatched junction nucleotides: 5. This clonotype has ten or more counts.

Sequenced material: sorted CD4+, CD8+, or CD8+CD57+ T cells (not recorded which) from PBMCs. The receptor's source is a human donor with aplastic anemia. The chain couples TRBV13 to TRBJ1-2, with 8 bases matching TRBD1. The CDR3 here is CASSSPGQAYGYTF. The CDR3 bases are TGTGCCAGCAGCTCCCCGGGACAGGCCTATGGCTACACCTTC.